This TCR beta chain stems from a study of blood T cells in healthy people across ages. Turning to the study itself: The capture of about one barcoded beta molecule per two T cells was achieved by template switching.

Study-level findings and limits: The fall in TCR beta diversity per million T cells was roughly linear with age. Unsorted PBMC input precluded a conclusive naive versus antigen-experienced comparison.

Concerning this clonotype itself: The antigen is not known. Mismatch with germline at one junction end may stem from a read error.

The CDR3 has 15 residues. Per the germline V gene, CDR1 is SGHNT and CDR2 is YYREEE (reference sequence). PCR was performed a second time for about 6 to 12 cycles using a sample-barcoded 5' primer and a J-beta primer mix. TCRdb used MiXCR to reprocess the 5' RACE reads, holding one entry per CDR3 protein. Of 1.5 million to 2 million distinct CDR3 sequences listed, roughly 49% were seen once; the top ten hold roughly 2.1%. The specimen was blood. The TCR comes from a woman aged 40-49 years in good health. The rearrangement joins TRBV5-4 to TRBJ1-2; D is undetermined. In DNA form, the CDR3 reads TGTGCCAGCAGCAGGGCACCCATAGATAACTACGGCTACACCTTC. It is translated as CASSRAPIDNYGYTF.